This TCR beta chain was identified in a study of a mutant IDH1 vaccine in newly diagnosed glioma. Study-level background: Sex among treated patients split 62.5% male, 37.5% female; mean age was about 43 years. Receipt of radiotherapy, temozolomide, or both preceded the study, and most received both. Study results and limitations: Changes to the top peripheral T cell clonotypes appeared unrelated to pseudoprogression.

V shed 5 bases and J 0 bases; nucleotides not matched to a gene: 10. CDR1 and CDR2 (germline): SEHNR, FQNEAQ (reference sequence). CDR3 length: 17 residues. The time point is: baseline, week 1 (first vaccination visit). Treatment given: pre-vaccination baseline after standard-of-care therapy. Diagnosis in the donors showed new WHO grade 3 or 4 astrocytomas that were IDH1-mutant and ATRX-lost. To note about this clone: No antigen is known for it.

TCRdb keeps only in-frame clones here, not all; method: immunoSEQ multiplex PCR. The data show tens of thousands of clones, over 65% seen once. The V and J genes are TRBV7-9 and TRBJ1-1; 9 bases align to TRBD1. The sample consisted of PBMCs, taken from a glioma patient treated with radiotherapy, temozolomide or both. This sequence was found in a woman in her thirties or forties with glioma. CDR3 loop: CASSLEGDRAMNTEAFF. CDR3 nucleotides: TGTGCCAGCAGCCTAGAGGGGGACAGGGCCATGAACACTGAAGCTTTCTTT.